Listed here are 13 T cell receptor beta chains from one sample, sequenced in a study of T-cell memory formation after mild COVID-19. TCRdb redid the calling of the 5' RACE reads with MiXCR, one entry per CDR3 protein. The table shows about 350,000 distinct CDR3 sequences, with roughly an eighth occurring only once. The specimen was PBMCs or a T cell subset sorted from them (not recorded which). These receptors all come from a young man who had mild COVID-19 (a few samples of this study predate the infection). Cell type and time point are not known.

The rearrangement joins TRBV2 to TRBJ2-3; D remains unclear. Per germline, CDR1 SNHLY and CDR2 FYNNEI. The length of the CDR3 is 11 residues. V shed 6 bases and J shed 6 bases, with 7 bases lying between them. DNA of the CDR3: TGTGCCAGCAGCGACCTGGATACGCAGTATTTT. Protein sequence: CASSDLDTQYF. Based on the CDR3 plus reference TRBV2 and TRBJ2-3, the full variable domain is EPEVTQTPSHQVTQMGQEVILRCVPISNHLYFYWYRQILGQKVEFLVSFYNNEISEKSEIFDDQFSVERPDGSNFTLKIRSTKLEDSAMYFCASSDLDTQYFGPGTRLTVL.

This clonotype showed up just a few times. The chain has TRBV2 and TRBJ2-7, with 7 bases identical to TRBD1. Germline assignment: CDR1 SNHLY and CDR2 FYNNEI. This CDR3 is 17 amino acids long. Germline trimming cut 5 bases from V and 0 bases from J; bases unmatched to any gene: 13. This chain's CDR3 is CASSITGTDSRSYEQYF. CDR3 DNA sequence: TGTGCCAGCAGTATCACCGGGACAGATTCACGCTCCTACGAGCAGTACTTC.

The chain has TRBV25-1 and TRBJ1-4; TRBD1 aligns across 8 bases. V shed 0 bases and J 3 bases; nucleotides not matched to a gene: 3. The germline V gene has CDR1 MGHDK and CDR2 SYGVNS. CDR3 length equals 16 residues. This CDR3 reads CASSEYRTGSNEKLFF. The CDR3 DNA is TGTGCCAGCAGTGAATATAGGACAGGGTCTAATGAAAAACTGTTTTTT. Full variable domain (rest looked up from reference TRBV25-1 and TRBJ1-4): EADIYQTPRYLVIGTGKKITLECSQTMGHDKMYWYQQDPGMELHLIHYSYGVNSTEKGDLSSESTVSRIRTEHFPLTLESARPSHTSQYLCASSEYRTGSNEKLFFGSGTQLSVL.

This chain uses TRBV20-1 with TRBJ1-2; unclear D gene. There are 11 residues in the CDR3. The germline gives CDR1 DFQATT, CDR2 SNEGSKA (reference sequence). Deletions cut 1 base from V and 8 bases from J, with 8 bases between. The CDR3 nucleotides read TGCAGTGCTAGAGTCCCGGGGGGCTACACCTTC. Protein: CSARVPGGYTF.

This chain connects TRBV5-1 to TRBJ1-1; D remains ambiguous. V was shortened by 2 bases and J by 0 bases, with 5 bases between the two germline ends. The CDR3 spans 13 residues. Germline V lookup: CDR1 SGHRS, CDR2 YFSETQ. CDR3 in DNA: TGCGCCAGCAGCTTTAATCTGAACACTGAAGCTTTCTTT. Translated: CASSFNLNTEAFF.

V and J are TRBV4-1 and TRBJ2-1; TRBD2 matches at 14 bases. Germline CDR1 MGHRA, CDR2 YSYEKL. The CDR3 is made up of 16 amino acids. V trimming: 0 bases; J trimming: 15 bases; junction bases outside the gene matches: 10. The CDR3 sequence is CASSQEGLAGALVPFF. CDR3 coding DNA: TGCGCCAGCAGCCAAGAGGGACTAGCGGGGGCCCTCGTTCCGTTCTTC.

This clonotype has only a few counts. The rearrangement joins TRBV6-2 or TRBV6-3 to TRBJ2-2; D tentatively reads TRBD1 or TRBD2 (5 bases each). Per the germline V gene, CDR1 is MNHEY and CDR2 is SVGEGT. The CDR3 contains 17 residues. V gave up 2 bases and J gave up 3 bases, with 16 bases separating them. For the CDR3, the DNA is TGTGCCAGCAGTTACCGCCCGGGACCTCGAGACACCGGGGAGCTGTTTTTT. Protein: CASSYRPGPRDTGELFF.

This sequence joins TRBV9 and TRBJ1-6; D unclear. Germline V gene data show CDR1 as SGDLS and CDR2 as YYNGEE. This CDR3 comprises 16 residues. Trimming removed 4 bases at V and 2 bases at J, with 13 bases between. Here the CDR3 DNA reads TGTGCCAGCAGCCCAAGCCCGCCCGCCTATAATTCACCCCTCCACTTT. The encoded protein is CASSPSPPAYNSPLHF.

This clonotype was found many times. V usage is TRBV6-2 or TRBV6-3 and J usage is TRBJ2-5; no clear D gene. CDR3 length: 12 residues. Trimming took 2 bases from V and 6 from J, leaving 7 bases between them. Germline CDR1 and CDR2: MNHEY and SVGEGT. The CDR3 region is CASSYPEQTQYF. CDR3 nucleotides: TGTGCCAGCAGTTACCCGGAACAGACCCAGTACTTC.

This sequence joins TRBV7-2 and TRBJ2-3, with 8 bases identical to TRBD2. CDR1 is SGHTA and CDR2 is FQGNSA in the germline V gene. The CDR3 spans 15 residues. Losses at the gene ends were 1 base for V and 6 bases for J; bases not matched to a gene: 6. CDR3 amino acids: CASSLGRGVLDTQYF. CDR3 nucleotide sequence: TGTGCCAGCAGCTTAGGGCGGGGGGTGTTGGATACGCAGTATTTT.

The genes are TRBV6-4 and TRBJ1-6, with a weak D call TRBD1 (5 bases). CDR3 length equals 13 residues. V was shortened by 5 bases and J by 9 bases, with 11 bases between the two germline ends. CDR1 is MRHNA, CDR2 SNTAGT, per germline. CDR3 DNA sequence: TGTGCCAGCAGTCCGAGGGGCGGTTCACCCCTCCACTTT. It yields the protein CASSPRGGSPLHF.

The CDR3 here is CASSIIGQQDPYGYTF. CDR3 nucleotides: TGTGCCAGTAGTATAATCGGACAGCAAGACCCCTATGGCTACACCTTC. The chain links TRBV19 to TRBJ1-2, with D possibly being TRBD1 (6 bases). The germline CDR1 and CDR2 sequences are LNHDA and SQIVND (reference sequence). The germline V and J ends were trimmed by 2 bases and 4 bases, with 17 bases remaining between them. CDR3 length equals 16 residues.

The sample holds many counts of this clonotype. This rearrangement joins TRBV20-1 to TRBJ2-2; D remains unclear. CDR3 length: 11 residues. Germline CDR1 is DFQATT and CDR2 is SNEGSKA (reference sequence). Trimming pared 6 bases from V and 12 bases from J, leaving 14 bases between. CDR3 sequence reads: CSAVDQRKLFF. The DNA of the CDR3 is TGCAGTGCGGTCGACCAGAGGAAGCTGTTTTTT.